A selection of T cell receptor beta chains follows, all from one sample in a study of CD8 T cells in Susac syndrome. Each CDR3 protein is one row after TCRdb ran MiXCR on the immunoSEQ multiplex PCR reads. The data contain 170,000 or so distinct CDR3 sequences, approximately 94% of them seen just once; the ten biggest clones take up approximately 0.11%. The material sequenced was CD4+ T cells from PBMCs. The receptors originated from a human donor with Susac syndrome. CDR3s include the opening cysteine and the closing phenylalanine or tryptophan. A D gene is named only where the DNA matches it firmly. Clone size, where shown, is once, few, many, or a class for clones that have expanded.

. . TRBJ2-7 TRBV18 CASSQGVTAEQYF TGTGCCAGCTCACAAGGGGTTACAGCCGAGCAGTACTTC
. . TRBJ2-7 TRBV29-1 CSVEGVAYEQYF TGCAGCGTTGAAGGCGTAGCCTACGAGCAGTACTTC
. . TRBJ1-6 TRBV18 CASSPGVQGDSPLHF TGTGCCAGCTCACCAGGGGTACAGGGAGATTCACCCCTCCACTTT
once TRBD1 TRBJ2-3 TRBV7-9 CASSPGGGGTDTQYF TGTGCCAGCAGCCCAGGGGGCGGGGGCACAGATACGCAGTATTTT
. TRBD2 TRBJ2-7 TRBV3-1 CASSQEGLAGARSYEQYF TGTGCCAGCAGCCAAGAGGGACTAGCGGGAGCTCGCTCCTACGAGCAGTACTTC
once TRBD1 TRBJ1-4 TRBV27 CASSHKPSGTANEKLFF TGTGCCAGCAGCCACAAACCCTCCGGGACAGCTAATGAAAAACTGTTTTTT
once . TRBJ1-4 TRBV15 CATSRLEGHEKLFF TGTGCCACCAGCAGGCTAGAGGGCCATGAAAAACTGTTTTTT
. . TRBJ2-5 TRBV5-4 CASSLTSSQETQYF TGTGCCAGCAGCTTAACGTCCTCCCAAGAGACCCAGTACTTC
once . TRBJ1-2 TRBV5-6 CASSSQKLFGNGYTF TGTGCCAGCAGTTCGCAAAAGCTCTTCGGCAATGGCTACACCTTC
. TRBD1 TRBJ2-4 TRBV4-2 CASRLTGPANIQYF TGTGCCAGCAGGCTGACAGGGCCAGCAAACATTCAGTACTTC
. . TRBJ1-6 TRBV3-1 CASSQGAGSPLHF TGTGCCAGCAGCCAGGGGGCCGGTTCACCCCTCCACTTT
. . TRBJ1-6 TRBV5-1 CASSPGPQIGTSPLHF TGCGCCAGCAGCCCGGGACCACAGATAGGGACTTCACCCCTCCACTTT
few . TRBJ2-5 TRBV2 CASSKGRPQETQYF TGTGCCAGCAGTAAGGGGCGGCCCCAAGAGACCCAGTACTTC
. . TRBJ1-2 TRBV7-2 CASSFQTDIYGYTF TGTGCCAGCAGCTTCCAGACGGATATCTATGGCTACACCTTC
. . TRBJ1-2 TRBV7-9 CASSLLVGYGYTF TGTGCCAGCAGCTTGTTAGTCGGGTATGGCTACACCTTC
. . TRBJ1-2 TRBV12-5 CASGLVWNGYTF TGTGCTAGTGGTTTGGTATGGAATGGCTACACCTTC
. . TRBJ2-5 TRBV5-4 CASTHRNRGRETQYF TGTGCCAGCACCCATCGAAATCGGGGTCGAGAGACCCAGTACTTC
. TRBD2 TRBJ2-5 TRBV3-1 CASSRGTSGEETQYF TGTGCCAGCAGCCGAGGGACTAGCGGAGAAGAGACCCAGTACTTC
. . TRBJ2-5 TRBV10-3 CAISEDMQETQYF TGTGCCATCAGTGAAGACATGCAAGAGACCCAGTACTTC
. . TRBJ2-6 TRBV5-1 CASSLQDPGANVLTF TGCGCCAGCAGCTTACAGGACCCTGGGGCCAACGTCCTGACTTTC
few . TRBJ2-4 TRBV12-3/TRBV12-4 CASSFGGAKNIQYF TGTGCCAGCAGTTTCGGCGGAGCCAAAAACATTCAGTACTTC
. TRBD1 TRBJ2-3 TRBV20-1 CSASFRGGASDTQYF TGCAGTGCGAGCTTTAGAGGGGGCGCGTCAGATACGCAGTATTTT
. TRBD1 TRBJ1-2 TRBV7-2 CASSLAPGQGQYGYTF TGTGCCAGCAGCTTAGCCCCGGGACAGGGACAGTATGGCTACACCTTC
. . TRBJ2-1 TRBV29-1 CSSASSGGGQFF TGCAGCTCCGCCAGCTCCGGGGGAGGGCAGTTCTTC
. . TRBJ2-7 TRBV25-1 CASTLNLEQYF TGTGCCAGCACTCTCAACTTGGAGCAGTACTTC
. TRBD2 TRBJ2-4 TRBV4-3 CASSWGTSGISIQYF TGCGCCAGCAGCTGGGGGACTAGCGGGATAAGCATTCAGTACTTC
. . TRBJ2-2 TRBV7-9 CASSLVGNTGELFF TGTGCCAGCAGCTTAGTGGGGAACACCGGGGAGCTGTTTTTT
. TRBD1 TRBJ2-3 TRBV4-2 CASSPGQGTPTDTQYF TGTGCCAGCAGCCCGGGACAGGGAACACCCACAGATACGCAGTATTTT
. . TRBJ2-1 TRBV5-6 CASSFLELNEQFF TGTGCCAGCAGCTTCTTGGAGCTCAATGAGCAGTTCTTC
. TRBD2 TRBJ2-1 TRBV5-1 CASSPLSFSGGAGGKNEQFF TGCGCCAGCAGCCCCCTGAGCTTTAGCGGGGGTGCCGGAGGTAAGAATGAGCAGTTCTTC
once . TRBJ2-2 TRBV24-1 CATNARRGADPGELFF TGTGCCACCAATGCGAGGAGGGGGGCCGATCCCGGGGAGCTGTTTTTT
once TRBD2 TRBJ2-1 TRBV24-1 CATSARSGGRSDEQFF TGTGCCACCAGCGCTCGGAGCGGGGGGAGGAGTGATGAGCAGTTCTTC